Below, 22 T cell receptor beta chains from the same sample are listed, as sequenced in a study of vaccination and CD4 T cells after COVID-19. Cultured CD4+ T-cell DNA underwent Oncomine TCR Beta short-read sequencing. TCRdb passed the PCR reads through MiXCR, listing each CDR3 protein once. The sample gives 15,000 to 20,000 distinct CDR3 sequences, roughly three fifths of which show up once; 6.6% is in the top ten. Noted treatment: approximately nine-day PBMC culture with coronavirus spike peptide pools or control peptides (ViraFEST assay). These TCRs' antigens remain unknown. This sample comprised CD4+ T cells from blood, cultured in vitro, obtained before SARS-CoV-2 vaccination. All receptors derive from a human donor who had recovered from COVID-19.

V is TRBV18 and J is TRBJ1-2; 8 bases fit TRBD1. The J segment lost 0 bases and the V segment lost 3 bases, leaving 0 bases of the junction unmatched. Germline V gene lookup returns CDR1 KGHSH and CDR2 LQKENI. This CDR3 is built from 14 residues. This chain's CDR3 is CASSPGQANYGYTF. The DNA of the CDR3 is TGTGCCAGCTCACCGGGACAGGCTAACTATGGCTACACCTTC.

The chain is built from TRBV5-4 and TRBJ2-7, with 11 bases identical to TRBD2. This CDR3 contains 14 residues. With 4 bases clipped from V and 6 bases from J, the junction kept 6 bases outside the gene matches. CDR1 is SGHNT, CDR2 YYREEE, per germline (reference sequence). The CDR3 DNA reads as TGTGCCAGCAGCCCGACTAGCGGGACGGGCGAGCAGTACTTC. As protein: CASSPTSGTGEQYF.

The gene calls are TRBV28 and TRBJ2-5; TRBD2 is a possible D gene (6 bases). CDR1 is MDHEN, CDR2 SYDVKM, per germline. This CDR3 region has 12 residues. V gave up 5 bases and J gave up 4 bases, with 8 bases separating them. Here the CDR3 DNA reads TGTGCCAGCAGTGGGACTGGAGAGACCCAGTACTTC. Translation gives CASSGTGETQYF.

The chain combines TRBV7-9 with TRBJ2-5; TRBD2 agrees at 8 bases. CDR3 length: 15 amino acids. Trimming took 7 bases from V and 4 from J; bases not matched to a gene: 11. CDR1 is SEHNR and CDR2 is FQNEAQ in the germline V gene (reference sequence). CDR3 DNA sequence: TGTGCCAGCAATCCAGCGGGAGATGGTGGAGAGACCCAGTACTTC. It specifies CASNPAGDGGETQYF.

This chain uses TRBV25-1 with TRBJ2-5; 10 nucleotides line up with TRBD2. The CDR3 length is 16 residues. V lost 0 bases, J lost 7 bases, and 8 bases stayed unmatched. Looked up from germline, CDR1 is MGHDK and CDR2 is SYGVNS. The CDR3 DNA reads as TGTGCCAGCAGTGAATACGCTAGCGGGAGAACGGGGACCCAGTACTTC. Translated, it gives CASSEYASGRTGTQYF. Complete variable domain (other parts from reference TRBV25-1 and TRBJ2-5): EADIYQTPRYLVIGTGKKITLECSQTMGHDKMYWYQQDPGMELHLIHYSYGVNSTEKGDLSSESTVSRIRTEHFPLTLESARPSHTSQYLCASSEYASGRTGTQYFGPGTRLLVL.

This sequence joins TRBV6-1 and TRBJ2-7; tentatively, D is TRBD1 or TRBD2 (5 bases each). Germline CDR1 and CDR2: MNHNS and SASEGT. Trimming removed 5 bases from V and 3 bases from J, with 17 bases in between. The CDR3 contains 15 residues. This chain's CDR3 is CASSRSGTGVYEQYF. The CDR3, as DNA: TGTGCCAGCAGTCGATCGGGGACCGGAGTCTACGAGCAGTACTTC.

V is TRBV11-2 and J is TRBJ2-3; TRBD2 agrees at 7 bases. The V segment lost 4 bases and the J segment 0 bases; nucleotides outside the gene matches: 4. Germline V gene data show CDR1 as SGHAT and CDR2 as FQNNGV. This CDR3 contains 15 residues. The CDR3 spells CASSSRLASTDTQYF. The CDR3 coding sequence is TGTGCCAGCAGCTCCCGACTAGCTAGCACAGATACGCAGTATTTT.

The chain couples TRBV19 to TRBJ1-1; TRBD1 might be the D (6 bases). The V gene lost 6 bases and the J gene lost 4 bases, with 12 bases spanning the gap. This CDR3 comprises 13 residues. Per germline, CDR1 LNHDA and CDR2 SQIVND (reference sequence). CDR3 DNA: TGTGCCAGTAGAGGGGGAAGGGGCACTGAAGCTTTCTTT. Translating gives CASRGGRGTEAFF.

With respect to this clonotype: A junction boundary mismatches the germline segment, possibly from a read error. The chain employs TRBV7-2 and TRBJ1-1; 7 bases map to TRBD1. CDR1 is SGHTA and CDR2 is FQGNSA in the germline V gene. This CDR3 has 14 amino acids. CDR3 residues: CANSLDRVGAEAFF. CDR3 bases: TGTGCCAACAGCTTAGACAGGGTAGGCGCTGAAGCTTTCTTT.

The rearrangement joins TRBV28 to TRBJ2-7, with D perhaps TRBD1 (6 bases). The ends were cut back, 3 bases at V and 7 bases at J, with 13 bases in the middle. This CDR3 is 13 amino acids long. Germline V lookup: CDR1 MDHEN, CDR2 SYDVKM. The CDR3: CASSFFDRKEQYF. The CDR3 DNA reads as TGTGCCAGCAGTTTTTTCGACAGGAAAGAGCAGTACTTC. Drawing the rest from reference TRBV28 and TRBJ2-7, the complete variable domain is DVKVTQSSRYLVKRTGEKVFLECVQDMDHENMFWYRQDPGLGLRLIYFSYDVKMKEKGDIPEGYSVSREKKERFSLILESASTNQTSMYLCASSFFDRKEQYFGPGTRLTVT.

The table lists this clonotype with a few counts. The rearrangement joins TRBV7-8 to TRBJ2-2; D is ambiguous. The CDR3 contains 13 residues. Trimming removed 3 bases at V and 5 bases at J, with 7 bases between. Germline-derived CDR1 and CDR2 are SGHVS and FQNEAQ. CDR3 residues: CASSLLNTGELFF. CDR3 in DNA: TGTGCCAGCAGCTTGTTGAATACCGGGGAGCTGTTTTTT.

This rearrangement joins TRBV9 to TRBJ1-5; D perhaps matches TRBD1 (5 bases). Trimming pared 5 bases from V and 3 bases from J, leaving 12 bases between. In germline, CDR1 is SGDLS, CDR2 YYNGEE. This CDR3 region has 14 residues. The CDR3 nucleotides are TGTGCCAGCAGGGGACCACGAATCAATCAGCCCCAGCATTTT. Its protein is CASRGPRINQPQHF.

The chain recombines TRBV2 with TRBJ2-7, with TRBD2 as a possible D gene (5 bases). V was trimmed by 4 bases and J by 1 base, leaving 14 bases between them. Germline V gene data show CDR1 as SNHLY and CDR2 as FYNNEI. The CDR3 loop spans 15 amino acids. The chain's CDR3 is CASSARPSGSYEQYF. CDR3 DNA sequence: TGTGCCAGCAGTGCGCGACCGAGCGGTTCCTACGAGCAGTACTTC.

The CDR3 is CSATLPGQGHGYTF. CDR3 in DNA: TGCAGTGCTACATTACCGGGACAGGGCCATGGCTACACCTTC. V usage is TRBV20-1 and J usage is TRBJ1-2; 9 nucleotides match TRBD1. The V segment lost 4 bases and the J segment 6 bases; nucleotides outside the gene matches: 9. The length of the CDR3 is 14 residues. The germline V gene encodes CDR1 DFQATT and CDR2 SNEGSKA (reference sequence).

The chain uses TRBV20-1 and TRBJ2-7; the match to TRBD2 covers 10 bases. Germline-derived CDR1 and CDR2 are DFQATT and SNEGSKA (reference sequence). CDR3 length: 15 amino acids. Germline trimming cut 0 bases from V and 6 bases from J; bases unmatched to any gene: 8. The CDR3 reads CSARERGLALREQYF. The CDR3 DNA reads TGCAGTGCTAGAGAGAGGGGACTAGCGTTACGCGAGCAGTACTTC.

This clonotype has only a few counts. The chain is built from TRBV20-1 and TRBJ1-1; 8 bases align to TRBD1. CDR3 length equals 13 residues. The junction had 3 bases not matched to a gene; V was cut back by 3 bases and J by 3 bases. In germline, CDR1 is DFQATT, CDR2 SNEGSKA (reference sequence). In DNA, the CDR3 is TGCAGTGCTAGGGGACAGGCCGACACTGAAGCTTTCTTT. It translates to CSARGQADTEAFF.

V is TRBV12-3 or TRBV12-4 and J is TRBJ1-5; D call uncertain. The germline V and J ends were trimmed by 5 bases and 6 bases, with 17 bases remaining between them. This CDR3 region has 15 residues. The CDR3: CASSPPAWRSQPQHF. For the CDR3, the DNA is TGTGCCAGCAGTCCACCGGCGTGGAGGAGTCAGCCCCAGCATTTT.

For this clonotype: One end of the junction does not line up with germline, which may come from a read error. The V gene is TRBV15, the J gene TRBJ2-5; possibly TRBD2 for D (5 bases). Germline V gene data show CDR1 as LNHNV and CDR2 as YYDKDF (reference sequence). The CDR3 is 14 amino acids. CDR3 amino acids: CAASGGRVQETQYF. Here the CDR3 DNA reads TGTGCCGCCAGCGGAGGTCGAGTCCAAGAGACCCAGTACTTC.

This clonotype was counted between two and nine times. V and J are TRBV20-1 and TRBJ1-5; D is possibly TRBD1 (5 bases). The CDR3 sequence is 15 residues long. The germline CDR1 and CDR2 sequences are DFQATT and SNEGSKA (reference sequence). Trimming pared 5 bases from V and 0 bases from J, leaving 14 bases between. CDR3 region: CSAGAADPSNQPQHF. As DNA, the CDR3 is TGCAGTGCTGGGGCCGCGGATCCTAGCAATCAGCCCCAGCATTTT.

CDR3 bases: TGTGCCAGCAGCAAAGCAACAGGGGGCGCCGACACTGAAGCTTTCTTT. It is translated as CASSKATGGADTEAFF. The V gene is TRBV21-1, the J gene TRBJ1-1; the table names TRBD1, a call not compared with the DNA. TRBV21-1 is annotated as a pseudogene. The CDR3 is 16 residues long.

This sequence joins TRBV20-1 and TRBJ2-7; TRBD2 matches at 8 bases. With 2 bases clipped from V and 6 bases from J, the junction kept 12 bases outside the gene matches. This CDR3 contains 15 residues. CDR1 and CDR2 from the germline V gene are DFQATT and SNEGSKA (reference sequence). CDR3 sequence: CSARQGLAGVLEQYF. For the CDR3, the DNA is TGCAGTGCTAGACAAGGACTAGCTGGAGTCCTCGAGCAGTACTTC.

This chain joins TRBV6-1 and TRBJ2-5; no reliable D call. Trimming removed 6 bases at V and 2 bases at J, with 7 bases between. The germline gives CDR1 MNHNS, CDR2 SASEGT. The CDR3 has 12 amino acids. The CDR3 is CASRATQETQYF. The CDR3 DNA sequence: TGTGCCAGCAGGGCTACGCAAGAGACCCAGTACTTC.